The 32 T cell receptor beta chains in this list originate from one sample, sequenced in a study of T cells after yellow fever vaccination. MiXCR, applied by TCRdb to the 5' RACE reads, yields one record per CDR3 protein. The data hold around 46,000 distinct CDR3 sequences, with 7% to 9% observed a single time. Material: CD8+ T cells sorted from PBMCs, obtained less than 18 days after the first yellow fever vaccination. These receptor sequences come from a man between 18 and 29 years old who received the YFV17D yellow fever vaccine.

This clonotype has ten or more counts. V is TRBV7-6 and J is TRBJ2-3; D possibly uses TRBD1 or TRBD2 (6 bases each). The CDR3 totals 15 residues. Between the trimmed V and J ends, which lost 1 base and 6 bases, there was a span of 14 bases. In germline, CDR1 is SGHVS, CDR2 FNYEAQ. The CDR3 coding sequence is TGTGCCAGCAGCTTAGACGTTAGGGGGGAGGATACGCAGTATTTT. It encodes CASSLDVRGEDTQYF.

This clonotype was counted many times. The chain is built from TRBV12-3 or TRBV12-4 and TRBJ1-1; TRBD1 might be the D (6 bases). Trimming stripped 3 bases from V and 3 bases from J, with 11 bases between. The CDR3 extends over 14 amino acids. The CDR3 here is CASSFGGLDTEAFF. The CDR3 region has the DNA TGTGCCAGCAGTTTTGGGGGGCTGGACACTGAAGCTTTCTTT.

This clonotype has ten or more counts. This chain links TRBV4-1 with TRBJ2-3; the D gene is possibly TRBD2 (6 bases). The V end was cut by 2 bases, the J end by 7 bases, with 13 bases between. Germline V gene data show CDR1 as MGHRA and CDR2 as YSYEKL. The CDR3 totals 14 residues. CDR3 loop: CASSQPWDFHTQYF. Here the CDR3 DNA reads TGCGCCAGCAGCCAACCGTGGGACTTTCATACGCAGTATTTT.

This clonotype was detected many times. This chain uses TRBV7-9 with TRBJ2-5; the match to TRBD2 covers 11 bases. This CDR3 spans 16 amino acids. CDR1 SEHNR and CDR2 FQNEAQ come from the germline V gene (reference sequence). V lost 5 bases, J lost 3 bases, and 8 bases stayed unmatched. The DNA of the CDR3 is TGTGCCAGCAGCATTACTAGCGGGGGCGACAAAGAGACCCAGTACTTC. Residues: CASSITSGGDKETQYF.

The J gene is TRBJ1-1, the V gene TRBV5-5; 7 bases fit TRBD1. Germline CDR1 is SGHKS and CDR2 is YYEKEE (reference sequence). The CDR3 has 15 residues. The J segment lost 5 bases and the V segment lost 0 bases, leaving 7 bases of the junction unmatched. The CDR3 protein is CASSLEGGRWTEAFF. The CDR3 bases are TGTGCCAGCAGCTTGGAAGGGGGCCGATGGACTGAAGCTTTCTTT.

This clonotype was seen repeatedly, ten times or more. The chain carries TRBV12-3 or TRBV12-4 and TRBJ2-7; weak D call: TRBD2 (6 bases). The CDR3 extends over 14 amino acids. With 5 bases removed from V and 5 bases from J, the gap between germline ends came to 16 bases. The CDR3: CASSTVGWGDEQYF. The CDR3 nucleotides are TGTGCCAGCAGTACCGTCGGTTGGGGGGACGAGCAGTACTTC.

This clonotype appeared many times. The chain recombines TRBV19 with TRBJ2-1, with 7 bases that match TRBD2. Germline CDR1 is LNHDA and CDR2 is SQIVND (reference sequence). The CDR3 totals 15 residues. The V segment lost 7 bases and the J segment 0 bases; nucleotides outside the gene matches: 6. This CDR3 is CASIRVAGSYNEQFF. CDR3 in DNA: TGTGCCAGTATTCGGGTAGCGGGCTCCTACAATGAGCAGTTCTTC.

This clonotype showed up just a few times. V usage is TRBV28 and J usage is TRBJ2-1, with unresolved D. The CDR3 totals 12 residues. V lost 7 bases, J lost 7 bases, and 11 bases lay in between. Per the germline V gene, CDR1 is MDHEN and CDR2 is SYDVKM. The CDR3 protein is CASNSGVNEQFF. The DNA of the CDR3 is TGTGCCAGCAACAGTGGGGTAAATGAGCAGTTCTTC.

This clonotype appeared many times. This sequence joins TRBV19 and TRBJ2-7, with D hard to call. Trimming pared 6 bases from V and 3 bases from J, leaving 15 bases between. The germline V gene has CDR1 LNHDA and CDR2 SQIVND (reference sequence). CDR3 length equals 14 residues. CDR3 nucleotide sequence: TGTGCCAGTAGCCCTGCGACCCCAATCTACGAGCAGTACTTC. Translating it yields CASSPATPIYEQYF.

A word on this clonotype: A much larger clone differs from this one at a single base, so this may be a read error. The chain recombines TRBV12-3 or TRBV12-4 with TRBJ2-5; 10 bases match TRBD2. With 5 bases clipped from V and 8 bases from J, the junction kept 11 bases outside the gene matches. The CDR3 covers 15 residues. The DNA for the CDR3 is TGTGCCAGCAGTCCCTCTAGCGGGGGCGGGGATACCCAGTACTTC. Residues: CASSPSSGGGDTQYF.

This clonotype turned up a few times. The chain links TRBV7-8 to TRBJ2-1; weak D call: TRBD2 (5 bases). Per germline, CDR1 SGHVS and CDR2 FQNEAQ. V lost 1 base to trimming and J lost 0 bases, with 16 bases between them. The CDR3 runs to 18 residues. CDR3 sequence (DNA): TGTGCCAGCAGCTTAGAAGTCGGGATCCCCAGCTCCTACAATGAGCAGTTCTTC. This translates into CASSLEVGIPSSYNEQFF. The full variable domain, completed using reference TRBV7-8 and TRBJ2-1, is GAGVSQSPRYKVAKRGQDVALRCDPISGHVSLFWYQQALGQGPEFLTYFQNEAQLDKSGLPSDRFFAERPEGSVSTLKIQRTQQEDSAVYLCASSLEVGIPSSYNEQFFGPGTRLTVL.

This clonotype was counted only a few times. The V and J genes are TRBV29-1 and TRBJ1-2; D perhaps matches TRBD1 (6 bases). CDR3 size: 11 residues. CDR1 and CDR2 from the germline V gene are SQVTM and ANQGSEA. V was pared by 5 bases and J by 7 bases, with 11 bases between. The CDR3 coding sequence is TGCAGCGTTCAGGGGAACGGTGGCTACACCTTC. It translates to CSVQGNGGYTF.

The rearrangement links TRBV4-3 to TRBJ1-1; 9 bases are shared with TRBD1. Germline trimming cut 2 bases from V and 5 bases from J; bases unmatched to any gene: 3. In germline, CDR1 is LGHNA, CDR2 YSLEER. This CDR3 spans 14 amino acids. The CDR3 DNA is TGCGCCAGCAGCCAATCGACAGGGGGAACTGAAGCTTTCTTT. This translates into CASSQSTGGTEAFF.

This clonotype was counted ten times or more. This chain connects TRBV15 to TRBJ2-3; D is perhaps TRBD2 (5 bases). V lost 2 bases and J 0 bases, leaving 18 bases between the germline ends. Looked up from germline, CDR1 is LNHNV and CDR2 is YYDKDF (reference sequence). This CDR3 contains 18 residues. CDR3 bases: TGTGCCACCAGCAGACCCTCGGACTCGGTGATTAGCACAGATACGCAGTATTTT. It codes for CATSRPSDSVISTDTQYF.

Many counts were recorded for this clonotype. V usage is TRBV5-6 and J usage is TRBJ2-1, with D maybe TRBD2 (6 bases). This CDR3 contains 14 residues. The V end lost 9 bases, the J end lost 5 bases, and 18 bases lay between the germline ends. CDR1 is SGHDT and CDR2 is YYEEEE in the germline V gene. CDR3 protein: CAMGPGGRHNEQFF. The CDR3 nucleotides read TGTGCCATGGGCCCCGGGGGACGGCACAATGAGCAGTTCTTC.

This clonotype showed up many times. The chain carries TRBV11-2 and TRBJ2-1, with 9 positions matching TRBD1. CDR1 is SGHAT, CDR2 FQNNGV, per germline. This CDR3 spans 16 amino acids. The J segment lost 6 bases and the V segment lost 4 bases, leaving 10 bases of the junction unmatched. As DNA, the CDR3 is TGTGCCAGCAGCTACTACGGGACAGGGCCCGGCAATGAGCAGTTCTTC. Amino acid sequence: CASSYYGTGPGNEQFF.

This clonotype was recorded at least ten times. J is TRBJ1-2 and V is TRBV2, with 7 nucleotides matching TRBD1. The germline gives CDR1 SNHLY, CDR2 FYNNEI. After removal of 5 bases from V and 2 bases from J, the junction contained 14 bases not matched to a gene. The CDR3 length is 17 residues. The CDR3 DNA sequence: TGTGCCAGCAGTATTCGACAGGGAAACATTGGGAACTATGGCTACACCTTC. Translating it yields CASSIRQGNIGNYGYTF.

There are many counts of this clonotype. V gene TRBV7-6 combines with J gene TRBJ2-7, with 8 nucleotides matching TRBD1. Per germline, CDR1 SGHVS and CDR2 FNYEAQ. The CDR3 is made up of 17 amino acids. The J segment lost 2 bases and the V segment lost 3 bases, leaving 12 bases of the junction unmatched. This CDR3 reads CASSLGYGQGAPYEQYF. The DNA of the CDR3 is TGTGCCAGCAGCTTGGGATATGGCCAGGGGGCCCCCTACGAGCAGTACTTC.

This clonotype was seen many times. The chain employs TRBV7-6 and TRBJ2-2, with D perhaps being TRBD1 or TRBD2 (5 bases each). Germline V gene sequence: CDR1 SGHVS, CDR2 FNYEAQ. CDR3 length: 16 amino acids. V was pared by 3 bases and J by 3 bases, with 14 bases between. CDR3 DNA sequence: TGTGCCAGCAGCTTCCACGGGGCGCTCGACACCGGGGAGCTGTTTTTT. It encodes CASSFHGALDTGELFF.

This clonotype has just a few counts. The rearrangement joins TRBV13 to TRBJ1-1; TRBD1 might be the D (6 bases). Trimming cost V 0 bases and J 5 bases, with 13 bases left between them. The CDR3 covers 15 residues. Germline CDR1 is PRHDT and CDR2 is FYEKMQ (reference sequence). The CDR3 sequence is CASSLGQGIGTEAFF. The CDR3 bases are TGTGCCAGCAGCTTAGGACAGGGAATAGGTACTGAAGCTTTCTTT.

This clonotype was recorded at least ten times. The CDR3 bases are TGTGCCAGCAGTTACTCGGACGGGTCTAACTATGGCTACACCTTC. This sequence encodes CASSYSDGSNYGYTF. This chain joins TRBV6-5 and TRBJ1-2; no clear D. The V and J ends lost 0 bases and 0 bases respectively, with 8 bases between them. CDR3 length: 15 amino acids. Germline lookup yields CDR1 MNHEY and CDR2 SVGAGI.

The sample holds many counts of this clonotype. J is TRBJ2-2 and V is TRBV5-1, with D perhaps matching TRBD2 (6 bases). The CDR3 has 15 amino acids. Germline CDR1 reads SGHRS; CDR2 reads YFSETQ. Trimming removed 0 bases at V and 7 bases at J, with 13 bases between. The CDR3 DNA follows: TGCGCCAGCAGCTTGGCTGGACTAAGCATCGGGGAGCTGTTTTTT. Protein sequence: CASSLAGLSIGELFF. The entire variable domain, with the rest obtained from reference TRBV5-1 and TRBJ2-2, is as follows: KAGVTQTPRYLIKTRGQQVTLSCSPISGHRSVSWYQQTPGQGLQFLFEYFSETQRNKGNFPGRFSGRQFSNSRSEMNVSTLELGDSALYLCASSLAGLSIGELFFGEGSRLTVL.

This clonotype was counted ten times or more. The CDR3 reads CASGLAENEQFF. The CDR3 DNA reads as TGCGCCAGCGGACTAGCGGAAAATGAGCAGTTCTTC. This chain links TRBV10-2 with TRBJ2-1; 10 bases are shared with TRBD2. The CDR3 spans 12 residues. Germline V gene sequence: CDR1 WSHSY, CDR2 SAAADI. V lost 8 bases and J lost 7; bases outside the gene matches: 2.

CDR3 in amino acids: CASSLDRGTGNTIYF. DNA of the CDR3: TGTGCCAGCAGCCTAGACAGGGGCACTGGAAACACCATATATTTT. The chain links TRBV7-2 to TRBJ1-3, with TRBD1 matching 8 bases. In germline, CDR1 is SGHTA, CDR2 FQGNSA. V lost 5 bases, J lost 2 bases, and 5 bases stayed unmatched. CDR3 length equals 15 residues.

This clonotype was counted ten times or more. The chain is built from TRBV7-2 and TRBJ2-3; maybe TRBD1 (6 bases). V lost 4 bases to trimming and J lost 2 bases, with 19 bases between them. Germline V gives CDR1 SGHTA, CDR2 FQGNSA. The CDR3 sequence is 17 residues long. The CDR3 DNA follows: TGTGCCAGCAGCTCTACGGGCCAGGGGTATTTCACAGATACGCAGTATTTT. Residues: CASSSTGQGYFTDTQYF.

This clonotype was detected many times. The V call is TRBV4-1, the J call TRBJ2-1, with no clear D. The CDR3 is 16 amino acids. CDR1 MGHRA and CDR2 YSYEKL come from the germline V gene. Trimming cost V 1 base and J 3 bases, with 13 bases left between them. CDR3 sequence: CASSQGTLWDYNEQFF. The CDR3 bases are TGCGCCAGCAGCCAAGGGACCCTTTGGGACTACAATGAGCAGTTCTTC.

This clonotype was counted ten times or more. J is TRBJ2-3 and V is TRBV21-1; no check of the table's D call, TRBD2, against the DNA was made. TRBV21-1 is assigned pseudogene status. CDR3 length: 20 amino acids. CDR3 bases: TGTGCCAGCAGCAAATATGGCCTAGCGGGGGAGACGGGGACGACAGATACGCAGTATTTT. Its translation is CASSKYGLAGETGTTDTQYF.

This clonotype was counted ten times or more. This chain uses TRBV20-1 with TRBJ1-2; TRBD1 matches 12 bases. The length of the CDR3 is 15 residues. Looked up from germline, CDR1 is DFQATT and CDR2 is SNEGSKA (reference sequence). J was trimmed by 5 bases and V by 0 bases; bases with no gene match: 4. The CDR3 coding sequence is TGCAGTGCTAGAGAGGGGACAGGGGGCTTGTATGGCTACACCTTC. It codes for CSAREGTGGLYGYTF.

This clonotype appeared many times. This chain connects TRBV7-6 to TRBJ2-7, with a possible D match to TRBD1 (5 bases). This CDR3 is built from 13 residues. Germline values: CDR1 SGHVS, CDR2 FNYEAQ. V was pared by 3 bases and J by 7 bases, with 13 bases between. The CDR3 DNA reads as TGTGCCAGCAGCTTGTCAGGGAACGGAGAGCAGTACTTC. Translating it yields CASSLSGNGEQYF.

The chain carries TRBV19 and TRBJ2-2; unclear D gene. Germline assignment: CDR1 LNHDA and CDR2 SQIVND (reference sequence). V was shortened by 3 bases and J by 0 bases, with 5 bases between the two germline ends. The CDR3 length is 14 residues. The CDR3 reads CASSIATNTGELFF. As DNA, the CDR3 is TGTGCCAGTAGTATCGCCACGAACACCGGGGAGCTGTTTTTT.

This clonotype occurred many times. The CDR3 DNA reads TGCAGCGTTGAAGTGGCTCGGGGACATGAGCAGTTCTTC. Its translation is CSVEVARGHEQFF. The chain joins TRBV29-1 to TRBJ2-1; D possibly matches TRBD1 or TRBD2 (5 bases each). With 1 base removed from V and 8 bases from J, the gap between germline ends came to 12 bases. This CDR3 comprises 13 residues. In germline, CDR1 is SQVTM, CDR2 ANQGSEA.

The sample holds many counts of this clonotype. V is TRBV29-1 and J is TRBJ2-3, with TRBD1 matching over 7 bases. There are 17 residues in the CDR3. Germline trimming cut 2 bases from V and 0 bases from J; bases unmatched to any gene: 11. Germline V lookup: CDR1 SQVTM, CDR2 ANQGSEA. The CDR3 sequence: CSVERQGASSSTDTQYF. The CDR3 DNA reads TGCAGCGTTGAACGACAGGGCGCCTCCTCTAGCACAGATACGCAGTATTTT.